This passage covers 8 T cell receptor beta chains from one sample sequenced in a study of blood T cell repertoires in COVID-19 (dated by TCRdb to 2019 to 2021). Receptor libraries were prepared by the immunoSEQ multiplex PCR assay. This immuneACCESS table, as held by TCRdb, lists in-frame sequences with V and J called but not all clones. Of the missing ones, under half trace to an unresolved V gene in checked studies; the others have no known cause. The sample includes some 50,000 clones, with approximately 87% observed a single time. Jointly, the top ten make up about 15% of the sample. The specimen sequenced was peripheral blood. These receptors were taken from a human donor in a cohort sampled during active COVID-19.

The chain is built from TRBV7-9 and TRBJ2-4, with TRBD2 matching over 8 bases. CDR1 and CDR2 from the germline V gene are SEHNR and FQNEAQ (reference sequence). The CDR3 is 15 residues long. V shed 4 bases, J shed 9 bases, and the junction held 11 bases outside the gene matches. The CDR3 reads CASSSSSGSTGIQYF. The CDR3 bases are TGTGCCAGCAGCTCCTCAAGCGGGAGCACCGGCATTCAGTACTTC.

The chain uses TRBV7-8 and TRBJ1-1; 10 bases agree with TRBD1. Germline lookup yields CDR1 SGHVS and CDR2 FQNEAQ. V trimming: 5 bases; J trimming: 3 bases; junction bases outside the gene matches: 6. The CDR3 contains 15 residues. CDR3: CASSRETGGHTEAFF. In DNA form, the CDR3 reads TGTGCCAGCAGCCGAGAGACAGGGGGCCACACTGAAGCTTTCTTT. Full variable domain (rest looked up from reference TRBV7-8 and TRBJ1-1): GAGVSQSPRYKVAKRGQDVALRCDPISGHVSLFWYQQALGQGPEFLTYFQNEAQLDKSGLPSDRFFAERPEGSVSTLKIQRTQQEDSAVYLCASSRETGGHTEAFFGQGTRLTVV.

The V call is TRBV6-5, the J call TRBJ1-1; maybe TRBD1 (5 bases). V lost 6 bases, J lost 3 bases, and 11 bases lay in between. The CDR3 extends over 13 amino acids. The germline V gene encodes CDR1 MNHEY and CDR2 SVGAGI. CDR3 residues: CASRQGSHTEAFF. DNA of the CDR3: TGTGCCAGCAGGCAGGGTTCGCACACTGAAGCTTTCTTT.

The rearrangement links TRBV28 to TRBJ1-2, with 7 bases matching TRBD1. This CDR3 has 12 residues. Looked up from germline, CDR1 is MDHEN and CDR2 is SYDVKM. V was pared by 5 bases and J by 5 bases, with 2 bases of the junction left unmatched. In nucleotides, the CDR3 is TGTGCCAGCAGTAAGACAGGGTATGGCTACACCTTC. Its protein is CASSKTGYGYTF.

The V gene is TRBV28, the J gene TRBJ1-2, with a possible D match to TRBD1 (6 bases). The CDR3 covers 14 residues. Germline V gene sequence: CDR1 MDHEN, CDR2 SYDVKM. Trimming cost V 6 bases and J 0 bases, with 11 bases left between them. The DNA for the CDR3 is TGTGCCAGCAGAGCCGGGACAACTAACTATGGCTACACCTTC. Its translation is CASRAGTTNYGYTF.

This chain connects TRBV15 to TRBJ2-2; TRBD2 is a possible D gene (7 bases). CDR1 LNHNV and CDR2 YYDKDF come from the germline V gene (reference sequence). There are 14 residues in the CDR3. Between the trimmed V and J ends, which lost 8 bases and 2 bases, there was a span of 12 bases. The CDR3 DNA is TGTGCCACCGGGGGGGCTTTCAACACCGGGGAGCTGTTTTTT. Translation gives CATGGAFNTGELFF.

The chain couples TRBV5-6 to TRBJ2-1; 8 positions agree with TRBD2. CDR1 is SGHDT and CDR2 is YYEEEE in the germline V gene. Trimming at V came to 2 bases and at J to 9 bases, leaving 10 bases not matched to a gene. The CDR3 length is 15 residues. The CDR3, as DNA: TGTGCCAGCAGCTTTCTAGCGGGCCGGGGGGTTGAGCAGTTCTTC. Protein: CASSFLAGRGVEQFF.

V gene TRBV20-1 combines with J gene TRBJ1-1, with a weak D call TRBD1 (5 bases). The V end was cut by 5 bases, the J end by 6 bases, with 10 bases between. This CDR3 has 11 residues. Germline lookup yields CDR1 DFQATT and CDR2 SNEGSKA (reference sequence). The CDR3: CSALRVSEAFF. The DNA of the CDR3 is TGCAGTGCTCTCAGGGTTTCTGAAGCTTTCTTT.